Shown below are 11 T cell receptor beta chains from a single sample sequenced in a study of blood T cell repertoires in COVID-19. Profiling relied on immunoSEQ multiplex PCR, and the TCRdb table lists in-frame clones only, not all of them. The sample consists of hundreds of thousands of clones, about 93% of them appearing once. The specimen sequenced was peripheral blood. The receptors were gathered from a man aged 60-69 years with COVID-19, enrolled during active disease.

The chain is built from TRBV21-1 and TRBJ1-4; the DNA was not used to check the table's D call, TRBD1. TRBV21-1 is reported as a pseudogene. CDR3 length: 14 amino acids. The CDR3 region is CASSKWTDNEKLFF. The CDR3 DNA follows: TGTGCCAGCAGCAAATGGACAGATAATGAAAAACTGTTTTTT.

This rearrangement joins TRBV19 to TRBJ2-5; D possibly corresponds to TRBD1 (7 bases). The germline V gene encodes CDR1 LNHDA and CDR2 SQIVND (reference sequence). This CDR3 contains 18 residues. Trimming stripped 4 bases from V and 1 base from J, with 22 bases between. In DNA form, the CDR3 reads TGTGCCAGTAGTACTCGGAGGACAGGAGGGCGACGCCAAGAGACCCAGTACTTC. The encoded protein is CASSTRRTGGRRQETQYF.

The chain is built from TRBV10-3 and TRBJ1-3, with a tentative D call TRBD1 (5 bases). This CDR3 spans 17 amino acids. V lost 6 bases and J lost 0, with 18 bases in between. CDR1 is ENHRY and CDR2 is SYGVKD in the germline V gene. The CDR3 sequence is CAISPGGGQSSGNTIYF. The CDR3 DNA reads as TGTGCCATCAGCCCCGGCGGGGGTCAGAGCTCTGGAAACACCATATATTTT.

This clone has only one observation. The V call is TRBV18, the J call TRBJ2-1, with 9 positions matching TRBD2. This CDR3 has 14 amino acids. CDR1 and CDR2 from the germline V gene are KGHSH and LQKENI. The trim removed 5 bases at V and 9 bases at J, leaving 8 bases unmatched. CDR3 in DNA: TGTGCCAGCTCATCCTTAGCGGGAGAGGGTGAGCAGTTCTTC. As protein: CASSSLAGEGEQFF.

The gene calls are TRBV27 and TRBJ2-7; 7 nucleotides match TRBD2. V trimming: 6 bases; J trimming: 2 bases; junction bases outside the gene matches: 16. Germline V CDR1 and CDR2: MNHEY, SMNVEV (reference sequence). The CDR3 has 17 amino acids. CDR3 sequence: CASSLTASGTLTYEQYF. CDR3 bases: TGTGCCAGCAGCCTAACGGCTAGCGGAACACTAACCTACGAGCAGTACTTC.

The genes are TRBV4-1 and TRBJ2-2, with D perhaps TRBD2 (5 bases). CDR1 is MGHRA and CDR2 is YSYEKL in the germline V gene. V shed 4 bases and J shed 1 base, with 13 bases lying between them. This CDR3 is 16 amino acids long. The CDR3 DNA is TGCGCCAGCAGCCCGTACAGCGGAAGGAACACCGGGGAGCTGTTTTTT. Amino acids: CASSPYSGRNTGELFF.

V and J are TRBV21-1 and TRBJ2-3; the table's TRBD2 call for D was not verified on the DNA. TRBV21-1 is a documented pseudogene. This CDR3 has 15 amino acids. In DNA, the CDR3 is TGTGCCAGCAGCAAAGAGGTAGCGGGACCGGATACGCAGTATTTT. Translation gives CASSKEVAGPDTQYF.

The J gene is TRBJ1-4, the V gene TRBV9; 8 bases fit TRBD1. The CDR3 length is 16 residues. Germline values: CDR1 SGDLS, CDR2 YYNGEE. After removal of 0 bases from V and 10 bases from J, the junction contained 11 bases not matched to a gene. DNA for the CDR3: TGTGCCAGCAGCGTAGGGCAGGGGGCCGGAAGTGGAAAACTGTTTTTT. It yields the protein CASSVGQGAGSGKLFF.

The chain carries TRBV11-2 and TRBJ2-1; D is possibly TRBD1 (5 bases). This CDR3 is built from 17 residues. The V end lost 5 bases, the J end lost 5 bases, and 22 bases lay between the germline ends. Germline V gene sequence: CDR1 SGHAT, CDR2 FQNNGV. CDR3 coding DNA: TGTGCCAGCAGCGAACCTCTTGGGGCGGCATCCCACAATGAGCAGTTCTTC. As protein: CASSEPLGAASHNEQFF.

The chain uses TRBV7-9 and TRBJ1-5, with D possibly matching TRBD1 (6 bases). V was shortened by 4 bases and J by 7 bases, with 17 bases between the two germline ends. The CDR3 length is 15 residues. The germline V gene encodes CDR1 SEHNR and CDR2 FQNEAQ (reference sequence). CDR3 DNA: TGTGCCAGCAGCTCCTCCGGGGGGCTTGGGCAGCCCCAGCATTTT. Amino acid sequence: CASSSSGGLGQPQHF.

The J gene is TRBJ2-5, the V gene TRBV9; the match to TRBD2 covers 9 bases. The CDR3 has 15 residues. Germline CDR1 reads SGDLS; CDR2 reads YYNGEE. The junction had 4 bases not matched to a gene; V was cut back by 0 bases and J by 4 bases. The CDR3 DNA reads as TGTGCCAGCAGCGTAGGCGGCGGGAGGGCAGAGACCCAGTACTTC. This gives the protein CASSVGGGRAETQYF.